Shown below are 32 T cell receptor beta chains from a single sample sequenced in a study of blood T cell repertoires in COVID-19. TCRdb keeps only in-frame clones here, not all; method: immunoSEQ multiplex PCR. This repertoire shows under 200,000 clones, more than 70% found once; its top ten account for about 8.1%. Sequencing was carried out using PBMCs or T cells enriched from blood (not recorded which). The source is a woman aged 18-30 years who had recovered from COVID-19.

The chain recombines TRBV1 with TRBJ2-7; the table's D call, TRBD2, has no DNA check behind it. TRBV1 is tagged as a pseudogene. The CDR3 is 14 residues long. The CDR3, as DNA: TGCACCAGCAGCCAATCCGGCGGGGAGTACGAGCAGTACTTC. Translated, it gives CTSSQSGGEYEQYF.

This sequence joins TRBV3-1 (or the pseudogene TRBV3-2) and TRBJ1-2; TRBD1 matches at 12 bases. J was trimmed by 2 bases and V by 5 bases; bases with no gene match: 3. The CDR3 length is 15 residues. CDR1 and CDR2 from the germline V gene are LGHDT and YNNKEL (reference sequence). In nucleotides, the CDR3 is TGTGCCAGCAGCACGGGGACAGGGGGCAACTATGGCTACACCTTC. The encoded protein is CASSTGTGGNYGYTF.

This chain connects TRBV11-2 to TRBJ2-2; possible D gene TRBD2, 6 bases. CDR3 length: 14 amino acids. Trimming cost V 3 bases and J 6 bases, with 11 bases left between them. Germline lookup yields CDR1 SGHAT and CDR2 FQNNGV. In DNA form, the CDR3 reads TGTGCCAGCAGCTTGGAGGGGCGGTCCGGGGAGCTGTTTTTT. As protein: CASSLEGRSGELFF.

The rearrangement joins TRBV5-5 to TRBJ1-1; perhaps TRBD1 as D (6 bases). The CDR3 covers 14 residues. In germline, CDR1 is SGHKS, CDR2 YYEKEE (reference sequence). The V end lost 1 base, the J end lost 2 bases, and 9 bases lay between the germline ends. CDR3 protein: CASSLTGSNTEAFF. CDR3 DNA sequence: TGTGCCAGCAGCTTGACAGGGTCAAACACTGAAGCTTTCTTT.

This clone was found a few times. V usage is TRBV10-1 and J usage is TRBJ2-2, with D perhaps matching TRBD1 (6 bases). Trimming cost V 6 bases and J 4 bases, with 21 bases left between them. Germline-derived CDR1 and CDR2 are WNHNN and SYGVQD (reference sequence). The CDR3 runs 17 residues. The CDR3 sequence is CASSLTATGKGTGELFF. In DNA form, the CDR3 reads TGCGCCAGCAGCTTAACCGCTACAGGGAAGGGCACCGGGGAGCTGTTTTTT.

This clone was observed once. The chain is built from TRBV9 and TRBJ2-3; 9 bases are a match to TRBD2. Per germline, CDR1 SGDLS and CDR2 YYNGEE. The ends lost 0 bases at V and 6 bases at J; junction bases unmatched: 8. The CDR3 extends over 16 amino acids. CDR3: CASSVEAGGPADTQYF. Written as DNA, the CDR3 is TGTGCCAGCAGCGTAGAGGCGGGGGGGCCAGCGGATACGCAGTATTTT. The full variable domain, its missing parts supplied by reference TRBV9 and TRBJ2-3, is DSGVTQTPKHLITATGQRVTLRCSPRSGDLSVYWYQQSLDQGLQFLIQYYNGEERAKGNILERFSAQQFPDLHSELNLSSLELGDSALYFCASSVEAGGPADTQYFGPGTRLTVL.

The table lists this clone with a few counts. The V gene is TRBV6-1, the J gene TRBJ1-2; D may be TRBD1 (5 bases). Trimming took 3 bases from V and 2 from J, leaving 7 bases between them. There are 13 residues in the CDR3. Germline V gene sequence: CDR1 MNHNS, CDR2 SASEGT. The CDR3 DNA is TGTGCCAGCAGTGATGACAGAAACTATGGCTACACCTTC. Its translation: CASSDDRNYGYTF.

The genes are TRBV5-1 and TRBJ1-2; no firm D call. The CDR3 has 15 residues. Germline V gene data show CDR1 as SGHRS and CDR2 as YFSETQ. V was pared by 0 bases and J by 4 bases, with 13 bases between. This chain's CDR3 is CASSLGDTLSYGYTF. CDR3 sequence (DNA): TGCGCCAGCAGCTTGGGCGACACCCTAAGCTATGGCTACACCTTC.

The chain combines TRBV19 with TRBJ1-1; D is undetermined. The germline V gene encodes CDR1 LNHDA and CDR2 SQIVND (reference sequence). The CDR3 spans 15 residues. Trimming cost V 5 bases and J 5 bases, with 18 bases left between them. CDR3: CASSSKERLSTEAFF. CDR3 DNA: TGTGCCAGTAGTTCCAAGGAGCGGCTCTCGACTGAAGCTTTCTTT.

This chain uses TRBV12-3 or TRBV12-4 with TRBJ1-1; D remains ambiguous. V was trimmed by 6 bases and J by 0 bases, leaving 5 bases between them. This CDR3 spans 12 amino acids. This CDR3 reads CASRQMNTEAFF. The DNA of the CDR3 is TGTGCCAGCAGGCAGATGAACACTGAAGCTTTCTTT.

V usage is TRBV30 and J usage is TRBJ2-5, with unresolved D. The CDR3 extends over 11 amino acids. The V end lost 3 bases, the J end lost 2 bases, and 4 bases lay between the germline ends. Per the germline V gene, CDR1 is GTSNPN and CDR2 is SVGIG (reference sequence). CDR3 coding DNA: TGTGCCTGGAGCTCTCAAGAGACCCAGTACTTC. Encoded protein: CAWSSQETQYF.

The genes are TRBV2 and TRBJ1-1, with D unclear. Deletions cut 6 bases from V and 6 bases from J, with 17 bases between. CDR3 length equals 14 residues. CDR1 and CDR2 from the germline V gene are SNHLY and FYNNEI. CDR3 DNA: TGTGCCAGCAGCCCGAGACCGGAGAGTGCTGAAGCTTTCTTT. It specifies CASSPRPESAEAFF.

The genes are TRBV10-2 and TRBJ1-5; 9 bases are shared with TRBD1. The CDR3 loop spans 15 amino acids. Germline V gene data show CDR1 as WSHSY and CDR2 as SAAADI. Germline trimming cut 8 bases from V and 2 bases from J; bases unmatched to any gene: 7. CDR3 nucleotides: TGCGCCAGCGGGGATACAGGGGGCGGCAATCAGCCCCAGCATTTT. Translated: CASGDTGGGNQPQHF.

The chain links TRBV30 to TRBJ1-5; the match to TRBD1 covers 7 bases. Germline-derived CDR1 and CDR2 are GTSNPN and SVGIG (reference sequence). V lost 3 bases, J lost 9 bases, and 11 bases stayed unmatched. The CDR3 has 14 amino acids. The CDR3 loop is CAWSLAAGGSPQHF. In DNA form, the CDR3 reads TGTGCCTGGAGCCTCGCGGCAGGGGGTTCGCCCCAGCATTTT.

The chain couples TRBV19 to TRBJ2-6; D not certain. V was clipped by 9 bases and J by 1 base, with 4 bases between them. The germline gives CDR1 LNHDA, CDR2 SQIVND (reference sequence). This CDR3 region has 12 residues. The CDR3 DNA reads TGTGCCAGCCTTTCTGGGGCCAACGTCCTGACTTTC. Translation gives CASLSGANVLTF.

This chain uses TRBV29-1 with TRBJ2-1; TRBD1 aligns across 8 bases. The V gene's germline CDR1 is SQVTM and CDR2 ANQGSEA. Trimming removed 6 bases from V and 0 bases from J; junction bases left unmatched: 7. The CDR3 totals 15 residues. CDR3 DNA: TGCAGCGTCGAGGGACAGGACCTCTCCTACAATGAGCAGTTCTTC. The encoded protein is CSVEGQDLSYNEQFF.

This clone turned up a few times. The V gene is TRBV6-5, the J gene TRBJ1-5; no clear D gene. The ends were cut back, 5 bases at V and 5 bases at J, with 10 bases in the middle. CDR3 length: 13 residues. Germline CDR1 reads MNHEY; CDR2 reads SVGAGI. CDR3 DNA sequence: TGTGCCAGCAGTACGGAGCCCCATCAGCCCCAGCATTTT. Encoded protein: CASSTEPHQPQHF.

J is TRBJ1-2 and V is TRBV29-1; 11 bases map to TRBD1. The CDR3 length is 14 residues. CDR1 and CDR2 from the germline V gene are SQVTM and ANQGSEA. V trimming: 6 bases; J trimming: 2 bases; junction bases outside the gene matches: 5. The CDR3 loop is CSVLRTGGNYGYTF. Written as DNA, the CDR3 is TGCAGCGTCTTACGGACAGGGGGCAACTATGGCTACACCTTC.

The chain joins TRBV29-1 to TRBJ2-3; maybe TRBD1 (6 bases). Deletions cut 3 bases from V and 4 bases from J, with 14 bases between. Germline V CDR1 and CDR2: SQVTM, ANQGSEA. The CDR3 extends over 14 amino acids. In DNA form, the CDR3 reads TGCAGCGTTGAGTCAGGGGTGGGCCCAGATACGCAGTATTTT. Its protein is CSVESGVGPDTQYF.

This chain joins TRBV29-1 and TRBJ2-7; tentatively, D is TRBD2 (5 bases). The CDR3 totals 13 residues. Trimming stripped 4 bases from V and 0 bases from J, with 10 bases between. Germline V gene data show CDR1 as SQVTM and CDR2 as ANQGSEA. In DNA form, the CDR3 reads TGCAGCGTTGTCCCAGCGGACTCCTACGAGCAGTACTTC. Encoded protein: CSVVPADSYEQYF.

The chain recombines TRBV9 with TRBJ2-5, with 13 bases identical to TRBD2. V dropped 3 bases and J dropped 3; count of bases not matched to a gene: 8. CDR1 is SGDLS, CDR2 YYNGEE, per germline. CDR3 length: 17 amino acids. In DNA, the CDR3 is TGTGCCAGCAGCGCGAAAGCACTAGCGGGGGGGAAAGAGACCCAGTACTTC. Translation: CASSAKALAGGKETQYF. The entire variable domain, with the rest obtained from reference TRBV9 and TRBJ2-5, is as follows: DSGVTQTPKHLITATGQRVTLRCSPRSGDLSVYWYQQSLDQGLQFLIQYYNGEERAKGNILERFSAQQFPDLHSELNLSSLELGDSALYFCASSAKALAGGKETQYFGPGTRLLVL.

This chain connects TRBV7-8 to TRBJ1-1, with D possibly being TRBD1 (5 bases). V was trimmed by 4 bases and J by 5 bases, leaving 20 bases between them. The CDR3 covers 16 residues. Germline loops: CDR1 SGHVS, CDR2 FQNEAQ. CDR3 nucleotides: TGTGCCAGCAGCTATTCTCGACCGGGGGAGGATACTGAAGCTTTCTTT. Protein: CASSYSRPGEDTEAFF.

This chain links TRBV7-6 with TRBJ2-7; TRBD1 agrees at 7 bases. With V trimmed by 1 base and J by 6 bases, 15 bases remained unmatched. The CDR3 consists of 17 residues. Germline V gene lookup returns CDR1 SGHVS and CDR2 FNYEAQ. The CDR3 DNA follows: TGTGCCAGCAGCTTAGAGTTGAGGACAGGCGGTTCGGGCGAGCAGTACTTC. As protein: CASSLELRTGGSGEQYF.

The genes are TRBV28 and TRBJ2-3; D perhaps matches TRBD1 (6 bases). The CDR3 is made up of 15 amino acids. The germline gives CDR1 MDHEN, CDR2 SYDVKM. The V and J ends lost 6 bases and 2 bases respectively, with 15 bases between them. The CDR3 here is CASRRRGPITDTQYF. The CDR3 nucleotides read TGTGCCAGCAGGCGCAGGGGACCGATCACAGATACGCAGTATTTT.

The rearrangement uses TRBV19 and TRBJ1-4; TRBD1 agrees at 9 bases. Germline V gene sequence: CDR1 LNHDA, CDR2 SQIVND (reference sequence). The V gene end was trimmed by 5 bases and the J gene end by 8 bases; junction bases not matched to a gene: 9. The CDR3 consists of 15 residues. This CDR3 reads CASSRWGQGTEKLFF. As DNA, the CDR3 is TGTGCCAGTAGTCGGTGGGGACAGGGAACCGAAAAACTGTTTTTT.

This rearrangement joins TRBV7-6 to TRBJ2-5; D is possibly TRBD1 (5 bases). V lost 7 bases and J 0 bases, leaving 15 bases between the germline ends. CDR1 is SGHVS and CDR2 is FNYEAQ in the germline V gene. The CDR3 contains 15 residues. CDR3 sequence (DNA): TGTGCCAGCAAGGTTACAGGCCAGTACCAAGAGACCCAGTACTTC. Translated, it gives CASKVTGQYQETQYF.

The V call is TRBV12-5, the J call TRBJ2-1, with 8 bases identical to TRBD2. The germline V gene encodes CDR1 LGHNT and CDR2 FRNRAP. The CDR3 covers 14 residues. Trimming took 7 bases from V and 7 from J; bases not matched to a gene: 9. CDR3 DNA: TGTGCTAGTGTCCTCGGACTAGCCTTGAATGAGCAGTTCTTC. This translates into CASVLGLALNEQFF.

The chain is built from TRBV10-3 and TRBJ2-3; TRBD2 matches 8 bases. The germline V gene has CDR1 ENHRY and CDR2 SYGVKD. J lost 4 bases, V lost 4 bases, and 7 bases had no gene match. This CDR3 is 15 amino acids long. For the CDR3, the DNA is TGTGCCATCAGTGGGGGACTAGAAGGCTCAGATACGCAGTATTTT. As protein: CAISGGLEGSDTQYF.

Only one count was recorded for this clone. The gene calls are TRBV18 and TRBJ2-7; 8 bases align to TRBD1. Trimming removed 5 bases from V and 6 bases from J; junction bases left unmatched: 6. CDR1 is KGHSH, CDR2 LQKENI, per germline. CDR3 length equals 13 residues. The CDR3 DNA reads TGTGCCAGCTCAGACGGACAGGGCTTCGAGCAGTACTTC. It specifies CASSDGQGFEQYF.

The chain carries TRBV28 and TRBJ1-6; TRBD1 aligns across 7 bases. Germline V gives CDR1 MDHEN, CDR2 SYDVKM. The CDR3 extends over 14 amino acids. V dropped 4 bases and J dropped 7; count of bases not matched to a gene: 4. As DNA, the CDR3 is TGTGCCAGCAGTTATACAGGGGCCAATTCACCCCTCCACTTT. Translated, it gives CASSYTGANSPLHF.

V usage is TRBV10-3 and J usage is TRBJ2-2; TRBD1 agrees at 8 bases. This CDR3 region has 18 residues. The germline V gene has CDR1 ENHRY and CDR2 SYGVKD. V was clipped by 10 bases and J by 0 bases; unmatched bases: 16. CDR3 bases: TGTGCCACCCCGGCCGGATCAAAACAGGGGGCGAACACCGGGGAGCTGTTTTTT. This encodes CATPAGSKQGANTGELFF.

V is TRBV4-1 and J is TRBJ1-5; D is possibly TRBD1 (6 bases). V lost 4 bases to trimming and J lost 7 bases, with 20 bases between them. Germline V gene sequence: CDR1 MGHRA, CDR2 YSYEKL. The CDR3 contains 16 residues. The DNA for the CDR3 is TGCGCCAGCAGCCTGAGGGGGGGGTTTGACGGGCAGCCCCAGCATTTT. Amino acid sequence: CASSLRGGFDGQPQHF.